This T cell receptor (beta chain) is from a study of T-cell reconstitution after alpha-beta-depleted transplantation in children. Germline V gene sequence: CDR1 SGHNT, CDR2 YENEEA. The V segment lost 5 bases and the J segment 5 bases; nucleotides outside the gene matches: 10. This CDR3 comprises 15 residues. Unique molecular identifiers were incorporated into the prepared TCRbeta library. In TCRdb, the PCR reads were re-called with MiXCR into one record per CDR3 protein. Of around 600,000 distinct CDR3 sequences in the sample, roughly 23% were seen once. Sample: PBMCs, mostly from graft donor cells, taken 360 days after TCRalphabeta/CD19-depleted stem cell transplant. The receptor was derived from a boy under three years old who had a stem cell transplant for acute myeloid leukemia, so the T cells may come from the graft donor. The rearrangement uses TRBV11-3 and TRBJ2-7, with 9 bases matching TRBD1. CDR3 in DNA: TGTGCCAGCAGCCCCGCCGGGACAGGGCTCGACGAGCAGTACTTC. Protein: CASSPAGTGLDEQYF.